The 13 T cell receptor beta chains presented below share a single source sample, sequenced in a study of T cells in Graves' hyperthyroidism and ophthalmopathy. The investigators amplified TCR beta CDR3 regions from RNA transcripts. Initially, a first-round RT-PCR of the TCR CDR3 employed the HTBI primer set. TCRdb re-analysed the multiplex PCR reads in MiXCR, keeping a single row per CDR3 protein. The sample carries some 650,000 distinct CDR3 sequences, around 16% recorded once. Material for sequencing was blood. These receptors came from a woman in her forties with Graves' ophthalmopathy.

This clonotype was seen a handful of times. The rearrangement uses TRBV5-1 and TRBJ1-6, with a weak D call TRBD1 (5 bases). Germline V gene sequence: CDR1 SGHRS, CDR2 YFSETQ. The ends were cut back, 4 bases at V and 3 bases at J, with 20 bases in the middle. This CDR3 spans 18 amino acids. CDR3 in DNA: TGCGCCAGCAGCCCGACAGCCTCGGGACGGGGCTATAATTCACCCCTCCACTTT. Residues: CASSPTASGRGYNSPLHF. Full variable domain (missing parts from reference TRBV5-1 and TRBJ1-6): KAGVTQTPRYLIKTRGQQVTLSCSPISGHRSVSWYQQTPGQGLQFLFEYFSETQRNKGNFPGRFSGRQFSNSRSEMNVSTLELGDSALYLCASSPTASGRGYNSPLHFGNGTRLTVT.

The J gene is TRBJ2-1, the V gene TRBV5-8; 10 bases are shared with TRBD1. The CDR3 is 14 residues long. From germline, CDR1 is SGHTS and CDR2 YDEGEE. Trimming at V came to 4 bases and at J to 8 bases, leaving 6 bases not matched to a gene. Here the CDR3 DNA reads TGTGCCAGCAGCCTCGGGACAGGGGAGTATGAGCAGTTCTTC. Translating it yields CASSLGTGEYEQFF. Variable domain in full (rest from reference TRBV5-8 and TRBJ2-1): EAGVTQSPTHLIKTRGQQATLRCSPISGHTSVYWYQQALGLGLQFLLWYDEGEERNRGNFPPRFSGRQFPNYSSELNVNALELEDSALYLCASSLGTGEYEQFFGPGTRLTVL.

In this sample, this clonotype turned up many times. The V call is TRBV27, the J call TRBJ2-7, with 9 bases lining up with TRBD2. There are 15 residues in the CDR3. CDR1 and CDR2 (germline): MNHEY, SMNVEV (reference sequence). After removal of 5 bases from V and 6 bases from J, the junction contained 11 bases not matched to a gene. CDR3 DNA: TGTGCCAGCAGTCCCCTACGAGCGGGAGGATTCGAGCAGTACTTC. It codes for CASSPLRAGGFEQYF.

The rearrangement uses TRBV4-1 and TRBJ2-5; D possibly matches TRBD1 or TRBD2 (5 bases each). Trimming removed 3 bases from V and 3 bases from J, with 17 bases in between. The germline V gene encodes CDR1 MGHRA and CDR2 YSYEKL. This CDR3 has 16 residues. The CDR3 DNA reads as TGCGCCAGCAGCCAGCCCACGGGACCAGAAAAAGAGACCCAGTACTTC. Protein: CASSQPTGPEKETQYF.

A few counts support this clonotype. The rearrangement uses TRBV19 and TRBJ2-4; D gene ambiguous. The V end lost 2 bases, the J end lost 0 bases, and 11 bases lay between the germline ends. This CDR3 is 16 amino acids long. CDR1 and CDR2 (germline): LNHDA, SQIVND (reference sequence). CDR3 loop: CASSISNNVAKNIQYF. CDR3 DNA: TGTGCCAGTAGTATATCTAATAACGTAGCCAAAAACATTCAGTACTTC.

This clonotype has ten or more counts. The rearrangement uses TRBV12-3 or TRBV12-4 and TRBJ1-1; D gene unclear. The germline V and J ends were trimmed by 5 bases and 1 base, with 5 bases remaining between them. The CDR3 consists of 12 residues. Here the CDR3 reads CASSIENTEAFF. The CDR3 DNA sequence: TGTGCCAGCAGTATAGAGAACACTGAAGCTTTCTTT.

Concerning this clonotype itself: Being one base from a much bigger clone, this may be a read error. This chain links TRBV11-2 with TRBJ2-7; D gene unclear. The germline V gene has CDR1 SGHAT and CDR2 FQNNGV. The CDR3 totals 16 residues. The CDR3 nucleotides are TGTGCCAGCAGCTTAATACCTGGCCTCATCTCCTGCGAGCAGTACTTC. It codes for CASSLIPGLISCEQYF.

This clonotype was recorded a few times. The chain joins TRBV7-9 to TRBJ2-2, with D maybe TRBD1 (5 bases). Germline V gene lookup returns CDR1 SEHNR and CDR2 FQNEAQ (reference sequence). The CDR3 is 12 amino acids. With 7 bases removed from V and 6 bases from J, the gap between germline ends came to 9 bases. CDR3 in amino acids: CASNRTPGELFF. In nucleotides, the CDR3 is TGTGCCAGCAACAGGACGCCCGGGGAGCTGTTTTTT.

This clonotype showed up many times. This chain connects TRBV2 to TRBJ2-3, with D maybe TRBD1 (5 bases). Trimming cost V 4 bases and J 2 bases, with 7 bases left between them. The CDR3 is 13 amino acids. CDR1 is SNHLY and CDR2 is FYNNEI in the germline V gene. The CDR3 region has the DNA TGTGCCAGCAGTGGACAGAACACAGATACGCAGTATTTT. It encodes CASSGQNTDTQYF. Variable domain in full (rest from reference TRBV2 and TRBJ2-3): EPEVTQTPSHQVTQMGQEVILRCVPISNHLYFYWYRQILGQKVEFLVSFYNNEISEKSEIFDDQFSVERPDGSNFTLKIRSTKLEDSAMYFCASSGQNTDTQYFGPGTRLTVL.

Of note for this clonotype: A much larger clone lies a single base off, so this may be a read error. The genes are TRBV7-3 and TRBJ2-5; 7 nucleotides line up with TRBD1. The J call may be in error: the DNA end matches TRBJ2-1 better. This CDR3 spans 14 amino acids. Germline CDR1 is SGHTA and CDR2 is FQGTGA. Here the CDR3 reads CASSPGTAEETQFF. The CDR3 DNA reads TGTGCCAGCAGCCCCGGGACAGCCGAAGAGACCCAGTTCTTC.

The chain recombines TRBV9 with TRBJ2-1; the D call may be TRBD1 or TRBD2 (5 bases each). CDR3 size: 16 residues. Germline-derived CDR1 and CDR2 are SGDLS and YYNGEE. With 5 bases removed from V and 3 bases from J, the gap between germline ends came to 18 bases. CDR3 DNA: TGTGCCAGCAGTCAAAGAGGGGAGACACGCTACAATGAGCAGTTCTTC. Its translation is CASSQRGETRYNEQFF.

The chain combines TRBV7-6 with TRBJ2-3, with 10 bases lining up with TRBD2. V shed 8 bases, J shed 4 bases, and the junction held 3 bases outside the gene matches. The germline V gene has CDR1 SGHVS and CDR2 FNYEAQ. The CDR3 totals 13 residues. This chain's CDR3 is CASGLAGADTQYF. The CDR3 DNA reads as TGTGCCAGCGGCCTAGCGGGAGCAGATACGCAGTATTTT.

There are a few counts of this clonotype. CDR3 in amino acids: CASGDGQYNSPLHF. The CDR3 nucleotides read TGTGCCAGCGGAGACGGTCAATATAATTCACCCCTCCACTTT. The rearrangement uses TRBV13 and TRBJ1-6; D call uncertain. Trimming removed 8 bases from V and 4 bases from J, with 12 bases in between. CDR1 and CDR2 from the germline V gene are PRHDT and FYEKMQ (reference sequence). CDR3 length: 14 amino acids.